This TCR beta chain was recorded in a study of regulatory and conventional T cells in RAG deficiency. Study conclusions and caveats: Shannon entropy fell and Simpson indices rose in RAG-deficient patients. These Omenn syndrome Treg sorts may hold peripherally activated cells instead.

Remarks on this clone: The antigen remains unidentified.

Genomic DNA came from blood conventional CD4+ T cells gated CD25-low CD127-high. Some clones are missing from TCRdb's copy, which holds only in-frame ones; the method was immunoSEQ multiplex PCR. The data hold some 21,000 clones, with 85% to 95% observed a single time. The sample also formed part of further work on regulatory T cells. That report notes: The primer mix had 52 TRBV and 13 TRBJ primers.

The receptor was derived from a human donor in good health. Source material: CD4+ T cells sorted from blood.

This CDR3 reads CASSQSGGGNSPLHF. The CDR3 DNA is TGCGCCAGCAGTCAATCGGGGGGGGGCAATTCACCCCTCCACTTT. V gene TRBV23-1 combines with J gene TRBJ1-6; D may be TRBD1 (6 bases). TRBV23-1 is an ORF for which the function is uncertain. Trimming removed 0 bases at V and 7 bases at J, with 10 bases between. The CDR3 has 15 amino acids.